This T cell receptor beta chain was captured in a study of T cells after posttransplantation cyclophosphamide. The CDR3 runs to 17 residues. Germline values: CDR1 SGHDN, CDR2 FVKESK. With 0 bases clipped from V and 2 bases from J, the junction kept 8 bases outside the gene matches. A marrow graft followed busulfan-fludarabine conditioning, with cyclophosphamide on days +3 and +4. The protocol was immunoSEQ multiplex PCR, while the TCRdb copy is restricted to in-frame clones and leaves out a portion. The profile covers tens of thousands of clones, with around 80% appearing a single time and around 8.1% taken by the ten largest.

The starting material was CD4+ T cells sorted from blood, obtained approximately 1,900 days after a stem cell transplant with posttransplant cyclophosphamide. The chain is built from TRBV14 and TRBJ2-3; 7 nucleotides line up with TRBD1. The TCR was taken from a female patient in her forties or fifties who received an allogeneic stem cell transplant from a related donor, was CMV-positive, and had no GVHD. Some T cells may be provided by the graft donor. The CDR3 DNA is TGTGCCAGCAGCCAAGACATACACAGGGGCCTCACAGATACGCAGTATTTT. Protein sequence: CASSQDIHRGLTDTQYF.